These 27 T cell receptor beta chains share one sample of origin, sequenced in a study of glioma-infiltrating T cells (dated by TCRdb to 2016 to 2018). This sample was sequenced with an Illumina MiSeq. TCR alpha and beta CDR3 regions were amplified with the iRepertoire nested amplicon-rescue multiplex PCR (arm-PCR) platform from RNA. TCRdb reran the public reads through fastp at Q25 and MiXCR, keeping productive beta chains. Rows merge per CDR3 protein into single entries with the most common DNA and genes. This sample has about 130,000 distinct CDR3 sequences in its table, and roughly a quarter of those were observed once. The top ten clonotypes cover 25% to 30% of the sample. Sequencing was carried out using glioma tissue, nonneoplastic brain tissue, or PBMCs (not recorded which). The receptors shown here come from a human donor with low-grade glioma or glioblastoma, undergoing nonglioma brain surgery, or in good health (not recorded which).

The J gene is TRBJ2-5, the V gene TRBV2; D ambiguous. The V gene lost 8 bases and the J gene lost 5 bases, with 6 bases spanning the gap. Germline-derived CDR1 and CDR2 are SNHLY and FYNNEI. This CDR3 region has 10 residues. The CDR3 is CASGRETQYF. The CDR3 DNA sequence: TGTGCCAGCGGACGTGAGACCCAGTACTTC.

A word on this clonotype: A much larger clonotype is one base distant, so this may be a read error. This chain connects TRBV7-9 to TRBJ2-1; D is uncertain. CDR1 is SEHNR and CDR2 is FQNEAQ in the germline V gene (reference sequence). The CDR3 length is 13 residues. Trimming shortened V by 1 base and J by 8 bases, and 9 bases separated the two germline ends. CDR3 nucleotides: TGTGCCAGCAGCTTAGGGGCTGTCCATGAGCAGTTCTTC. The encoded protein is CASSLGAVHEQFF.

The chain links TRBV5-1 to TRBJ2-1; possibly TRBD2 for D (6 bases). CDR1 is SGHRS and CDR2 is YFSETQ in the germline V gene. Deletions cut 7 bases from V and 4 bases from J, with 9 bases between. The CDR3 spans 12 residues. The CDR3 is CASGGDYNEQFF. The CDR3 bases are TGCGCCAGCGGAGGGGATTACAATGAGCAGTTCTTC.

V and J are TRBV20-1 and TRBJ1-5, with 7 bases aligning to TRBD1. Germline values: CDR1 DFQATT, CDR2 SNEGSKA (reference sequence). The CDR3 length is 18 residues. Losses at the gene ends were 2 bases for V and 5 bases for J; bases not matched to a gene: 18. The CDR3 DNA reads as TGCAGTGCTAGATTAGGCAGGGGGGCCCGGGGGTTCGATCAGCCCCAGCATTTT. Translation: CSARLGRGARGFDQPQHF.

The chain couples TRBV7-9 to TRBJ1-2, with D possibly matching TRBD1 (5 bases). The CDR3 contains 13 residues. With 1 base removed from V and 9 bases from J, the gap between germline ends came to 12 bases. Germline CDR1 SEHNR, CDR2 FQNEAQ (reference sequence). CDR3 in DNA: TGTGCCAGCAGCTTAGGAGGGACCACGAGCTACACCTTC. Protein sequence: CASSLGGTTSYTF.

The J gene is TRBJ2-3, the V gene TRBV19, with D possibly being TRBD1 or TRBD2 (5 bases each). Trimming removed 3 bases at V and 5 bases at J, with 12 bases between. The CDR3 consists of 14 residues. Germline V lookup: CDR1 LNHDA, CDR2 SQIVND (reference sequence). CDR3 in DNA: TGTGCCAGTAGTATTTCGGGACCCGGAGATACGCAGTATTTT. Translated, it gives CASSISGPGDTQYF.

V and J are TRBV12-3 or TRBV12-4 and TRBJ1-1, with unresolved D. CDR3 size: 12 residues. Trimming stripped 5 bases from V and 3 bases from J, with 7 bases between. CDR3 nucleotide sequence: TGTGCCAGCAGTCCCGATTACACTGAAGCTTTCTTT. The encoded protein is CASSPDYTEAFF.

This sequence joins TRBV28 and TRBJ2-2, with a tentative D call TRBD1 (6 bases). Germline V gene lookup returns CDR1 MDHEN and CDR2 SYDVKM. CDR3 length: 16 residues. Trimming pared 4 bases from V and 0 bases from J, leaving 12 bases between. The CDR3 bases are TGTGCCAGCAGTTCGAGGGGGAGCGCGAACACCGGGGAGCTGTTTTTT. Translating it yields CASSSRGSANTGELFF.

This clonotype occurred a few times. This chain joins TRBV7-2 and TRBJ2-7, with 9 bases lining up with TRBD1. CDR1 is SGHTA, CDR2 FQGNSA, per germline. This CDR3 is built from 14 residues. J lost 2 bases, V lost 5 bases, and 4 bases had no gene match. The CDR3 sequence: CASSPRTGAYEQYV. In DNA, the CDR3 is TGTGCCAGCAGCCCCCGGACAGGGGCCTACGAGCAGTACGTC.

With respect to this clonotype: Germline is not matched at one junction end, which may reflect a read error. The chain has TRBV7-2 and TRBJ2-2; 8 bases fit TRBD1. Germline V gene sequence: CDR1 SGHTA, CDR2 FQGNSA. The CDR3 is 16 amino acids. The CDR3 bases are TGTGCCAGCCCTCATCAGGGGGCAGCGAACAACGGGGAGCTGTTTTTT. Translating it yields CASPHQGAANNGELFF.

A few counts support this clonotype. The chain couples TRBV4-1 to TRBJ1-5; TRBD1 might be the D (5 bases). Germline V lookup: CDR1 MGHRA, CDR2 YSYEKL. The V gene lost 2 bases and the J gene lost 5 bases, with 13 bases spanning the gap. The CDR3 totals 15 residues. As DNA, the CDR3 is TGCGCCAGCAGCCAACAGGGAGGTCTGGATCAGCCCCAGCATTTT. It specifies CASSQQGGLDQPQHF.

The chain carries TRBV7-9 and TRBJ2-7; 12 positions agree with TRBD1. The germline CDR1 and CDR2 sequences are SEHNR and FQNEAQ (reference sequence). This CDR3 has 15 residues. With V trimmed by 3 bases and J by 5 bases, 5 bases remained unmatched. CDR3 sequence (DNA): TGTGCCAGCAGCTTTTTCGGGACAGGGGGCAACGAGCAGTACGTC. Protein: CASSFFGTGGNEQYV.

In its sample, this clonotype was seen many times. J is TRBJ2-7 and V is TRBV28; D tentatively fits TRBD1 or TRBD2 (5 bases each). Looked up from germline, CDR1 is MDHEN and CDR2 is SYDVKM. The CDR3 consists of 12 residues. The V and J ends lost 5 bases and 6 bases respectively, with 11 bases between them. The CDR3 nucleotides read TGTGCCAGCAGTAGGGGACGGGTCGAGCAGTACGTC. Protein: CASSRGRVEQYV.

This clonotype was observed many times. The chain links TRBV7-9 to TRBJ2-5; D gene uncertain. With 5 bases removed from V and 2 bases from J, the gap between germline ends came to 12 bases. The CDR3 length is 14 residues. The germline CDR1 and CDR2 sequences are SEHNR and FQNEAQ (reference sequence). In nucleotides, the CDR3 is TGTGCCAGCAGCCGTACCACTGCGCAAGAGACCCAGTACTTC. Translated: CASSRTTAQETQYF.

This clonotype showed up many times. V gene TRBV27 combines with J gene TRBJ2-7, with a weak D call TRBD1 (6 bases). This CDR3 has 14 amino acids. Per germline, CDR1 MNHEY and CDR2 SMNVEV (reference sequence). V was cut by 2 bases and J by 2 bases, with 10 bases left in between. CDR3 sequence: CASSLNRVAYEQYV. For the CDR3, the DNA is TGTGCCAGCAGTTTAAACAGGGTCGCCTACGAGCAGTACGTC.

Many counts were recorded for this clonotype. The rearrangement joins TRBV6-1 to TRBJ2-3; the match to TRBD2 covers 7 bases. The CDR3 is made up of 15 amino acids. In germline, CDR1 is MNHNS, CDR2 SASEGT. V gave up 7 bases and J gave up 2 bases; unmatched junction bases: 9. CDR3: CASTLRTSFTDTQYF. The CDR3 DNA reads as TGTGCCAGCACCTTGCGGACTAGTTTCACAGATACGCAGTATTTT.

The chain links TRBV12-3 or TRBV12-4 to TRBJ2-3; D may match TRBD1 or TRBD2 (5 bases each). CDR3 size: 16 residues. V was shortened by 7 bases and J by 1 base, with 18 bases between the two germline ends. As DNA, the CDR3 is TGTGCCAGCACGGGGCTGGCGGTGCGGGGCACAGATACGCAGTATTTT. It codes for CASTGLAVRGTDTQYF.

This chain links TRBV7-2 with TRBJ2-1; a weak D match, TRBD2 (6 bases). The CDR3 runs 13 residues. The V gene's germline CDR1 is SGHTA and CDR2 FQGNSA. V gave up 7 bases and J gave up 1 base, with 8 bases separating them. CDR3 sequence reads: CASKLASYNEQFF. CDR3 coding DNA: TGTGCCAGCAAACTAGCTTCCTACAATGAGCAGTTCTTC. Drawing the rest from reference TRBV7-2 and TRBJ2-1, the complete variable domain is GAGVSQSPSNKVTEKGKDVELRCDPISGHTALYWYRQSLGQGLEFLIYFQGNSAPDKSGLPSDRFSAERTGGSVSTLTIQRTQQEDSAVYLCASKLASYNEQFFGPGTRLTVL.

This clonotype has a count of ten or more. This rearrangement joins TRBV7-2 to TRBJ1-1; D not certain. CDR3 length equals 13 residues. V was cut by 1 base and J by 2 bases, with 5 bases left in between. CDR1 and CDR2 from the germline V gene are SGHTA and FQGNSA. For the CDR3, the DNA is TGTGCCAGCAGCTTAGAAGCCAACACTGAAGCTTTCTTT. Protein: CASSLEANTEAFF.

This clonotype came up a few times. J is TRBJ2-1 and V is TRBV3-1; D possibly matches TRBD1 or TRBD2 (6 bases each). The germline V and J ends were trimmed by 0 bases and 10 bases, with 16 bases remaining between them. The CDR3 has 15 amino acids. CDR1 and CDR2 (germline): LGHDT, YNNKEL (reference sequence). CDR3 sequence: CASSQEGGGPGEQFF. CDR3 DNA: TGTGCCAGCAGCCAAGAAGGTGGGGGGCCGGGGGAGCAGTTCTTC.

This clonotype was picked up many times. This chain joins TRBV6-1 and TRBJ1-5; possible D gene TRBD1, 5 bases. Trimming pared 6 bases from V and 10 bases from J, leaving 16 bases between. This CDR3 comprises 13 residues. CDR1 is MNHNS, CDR2 SASEGT, per germline. The CDR3 sequence: CASSPGPGRPQHF. The DNA for the CDR3 is TGTGCCAGCAGCCCAGGGCCGGGGAGACCCCAGCATTTT.

This clonotype was seen many times. The V gene is TRBV6-1, the J gene TRBJ2-1, with 8 bases aligning to TRBD2. This CDR3 has 15 amino acids. With 6 bases clipped from V and 0 bases from J, the junction kept 4 bases outside the gene matches. Germline CDR1 is MNHNS and CDR2 is SASEGT. The CDR3 protein is CASRRAGDSYNEQFF. CDR3 sequence (DNA): TGTGCCAGCAGGAGAGCGGGGGACTCCTACAATGAGCAGTTCTTC.

In its sample, this clonotype was seen many times. The germline gene is not matched at one end of the junction; a read error may be the cause. The J gene is TRBJ2-1, the V gene TRBV7-2, with 12 positions matching TRBD2. CDR1 and CDR2 from the germline V gene are SGHTA and FQGNSA. The CDR3 contains 13 residues. The CDR3 coding sequence is TGTGCTAGCAGTCTAGCGGGGGGGAATGAGCAGTTCTTC. Translation: CASSLAGGNEQFF.

The genes are TRBV24-1 and TRBJ1-1; D call uncertain. The CDR3 is made up of 15 amino acids. Germline CDR1 reads KGHDR; CDR2 reads SFDVKD. The germline V and J ends were trimmed by 3 bases and 0 bases, with 10 bases remaining between them. CDR3 region: CATSDGRSVNTEAFF. The CDR3, as DNA: TGTGCCACCAGTGATGGACGGAGCGTGAACACTGAAGCTTTCTTT.

V usage is TRBV6-5 and J usage is TRBJ2-3; D may correspond to TRBD1 or TRBD2 (7 bases each). The CDR3 is 15 residues long. Germline V gene data show CDR1 as MNHEY and CDR2 as SVGAGI. V was shortened by 7 bases and J by 1 base, with 15 bases between the two germline ends. The CDR3, as DNA: TGTGCCAGCACCTTCAGGGGGGGGGGCACAGATACGCAGTATTTT. This encodes CASTFRGGGTDTQYF.

This clonotype has a count of ten or more. In nucleotides, the CDR3 is TGTGCCAGCAGTTTAAACAGTAACTATGGCTACACCTTC. This sequence encodes CASSLNSNYGYTF. V and J are TRBV27 and TRBJ1-2; no reliable D call. V lost 2 bases and J 1 base, leaving 5 bases between the germline ends. CDR3 size: 13 residues. The germline V gene has CDR1 MNHEY and CDR2 SMNVEV (reference sequence).

The chain recombines TRBV13 with TRBJ1-1, with 7 bases aligning to TRBD1. This CDR3 spans 13 amino acids. J gave up 4 bases and V 5 bases, and 4 bases lay outside the gene matches. Germline CDR1 is PRHDT and CDR2 is FYEKMQ (reference sequence). DNA of the CDR3: TGTGCCAGCAGCCGGGCAGGGGGCACTGAAGCTTTCTTT. Encoded protein: CASSRAGGTEAFF.